This T cell receptor (beta chain) was sequenced during a study of T cell responses to AZD1222 COVID-19 vaccine (TCRdb year 2021). Describing the broader study: AZD1222 recipients with second doses at about 4 weeks or about 12 weeks were pooled, because spike-specific TCR depth and breadth did not differ between schedules. Enrollment into the trials was organized by age into subgroups of 18-55, 56-69 and 70-plus years, and those subgroups contained roughly 150, 30 and 60 TCR-sequenced participants, respectively. A total of under 250 trial participants underwent TCR sequencing, of whom some 200 had received two doses of AZD1222 and some 25 had received two doses of the MenACWY control vaccine. Beyond this particular receptor, the publication reports: The 56-69-year group was small, and its depth increase did not reach significance, likely because of low power. The whole spike protein was spanned by vaccine-associated CD4 TCRs, and dominant responses were seen in regions 160-218 and 743-854. Conclusions about previously exposed vaccinees were limited because only five to seven AZD1222 recipients were SARS-CoV-2 seropositive at baseline. No day 14 peak-response samples were available, so repertoires were characterized only after the peak T cell response. Reportedly, close to half of the unique spike-specific TCRs recognized epitopes lying outside the regions that are mutated in the B.1.351 and B.1.1.7 variants. Participants were mostly white British and included more females than males, and it was suggested by the authors that clonal diversity may have been underestimated. After two AZD1222 doses, spike-specific TCR breadth and depth were significantly higher than at day 0 and than in MenACWY recipients.

Points on this clone: Its antigen is unknown. No quality values exist for individual bases; no much larger clone is one base distant.

The CDR3 regions of human TCRbeta chains were analyzed by immunosequencing. As for how the authors treated the data: TCRs in the repertoires were matched against a reference library of SARS-CoV-2-specific TCRs that had been generated with the MIRA antigen-specificity platform. Breadth was defined as the fraction of unique TCRs that were SARS-CoV-2-associated. Depth was defined as the fraction of total T cells that were SARS-CoV-2-associated. Using the MIRA data, every spike-specific TCR was mapped to the spike region that the TCR reacted to and assigned to either a CD4 or a CD8 class. Log10-transformed breadth and depth values were compared by one-way ANOVA with Sidak's multiple comparisons tests. Here the immuneACCESS table is served through TCRdb, limited to in-frame sequences with V and J called. Missing clones are a known gap in these copies; in checked studies unresolved V genes cover under half, and the rest lacks a known reason. Clone size and V and J calls were adopted from that table, with D and trimming inferred from the DNA. The sample has 55,000 to 80,000 clones on record, about 85% of them singletons. The ten largest clones take up 20% to 25% of the sample.

Taken with the paper, the label for time point translates to: baseline before first vaccination. Vaccinee samples came from UK trials COV001 and COV002, including a single-blind randomized controlled phase 2/3 trial of AZD1222 (ChAdOx1 nCoV-19) in healthy adults. For TCRbeta chain sequencing, PBMC samples from trial participants were taken at day 0 and at day 28 after the second dose. The CDR3 spans 16 residues, from the cysteine through the phenylalanine. Left in the record is the CDR3 DNA by itself, 48 bases read in frame from the first base. Taken from the germline V gene, the CDR1 and CDR2 loops are LGHNA and YSLEER. The V end gives up 0 bases and the J end 10 bases, leaving 7 bases in the junction not matched to a gene.

The clonotype was recovered from an adult in good health. This chain is built from TRBV4-3 and TRBJ1-6; TRBD1 aligns with 9 central bases. The sample consisted of peripheral blood, taken on day 0 of AZD1222 vaccination. The DNA sequence is TGCGCCAGCAGCCAAGATAAGGCCGACAGGGGGTCACCCCTCCACTTT. This translates into CASSQDKADRGSPLHF.